This TCR beta chain emerged from a study of T cells after yellow fever vaccination. This clonotype showed up many times. Each CDR3 protein is one row after TCRdb ran MiXCR on the 5' RACE reads. The sample carries 620,000 or so distinct CDR3 sequences, roughly an eighth recorded once. The V segment lost 0 bases and the J segment 2 bases; nucleotides outside the gene matches: 0. Germline CDR1 reads MNHEY; CDR2 reads SVGAGI. This CDR3 region has 15 residues. Sequenced material: PBMCs, taken on the day of the yellow fever booster vaccination. This sequence joins TRBV6-5 and TRBJ2-7, with 11 bases aligning to TRBD1. The sequence came from a man aged 30-40 years who received the YFV17D yellow fever vaccine. The CDR3 reads CASSYSGQGAYEQYF. DNA of the CDR3: TGTGCCAGCAGTTACTCGGGACAGGGGGCCTACGAGCAGTACTTC.